What follows are 13 T cell receptor beta chains derived from one specimen sequenced in a study of Graves' ophthalmopathy and Graves' hyperthyroidism (dated by TCRdb to 2017 to 2018). The sequencer was an Illumina HiSeq 2000. For repertoire sequencing, the TCR beta CDR3 regions were amplified from RNA transcripts. The first round of RT-PCR was done with HTBI primers and the Qiagen OneStep RT-PCR kit, and was followed by a second round of multiplex PCR, then size selection and purification. Using fastp at Q25 and MiXCR, TCRdb reprocessed the public reads and kept productive beta chains. A single entry per CDR3 protein holds the most common genes and DNA from its merged rows. The sample table holds roughly 300,000 distinct CDR3 sequences, of which 17% were seen once. The ten most abundant clones make up roughly an eighth of the sample. Source material: peripheral blood. The origin of the receptors is an adult man with Graves' ophthalmopathy.

This clonotype was detected only a few times. The junction departs from germline at one end; a sequencing error may be responsible. The J gene is TRBJ1-6, the V gene TRBV6-5; TRBD1 matches at 7 bases. The germline gives CDR1 MNHEY, CDR2 SVGAGI. The CDR3 loop spans 13 amino acids. Here the CDR3 DNA reads TGTGCCAGCATTTACCAGGGGGGATCACCCCTCCACTTT. It translates to CASIYQGGSPLHF.

This clonotype was seen only a few times. V and J are TRBV15 and TRBJ2-5; D might be TRBD2 (7 bases). Trimming cost V 5 bases and J 4 bases, with 14 bases left between them. CDR1 is LNHNV, CDR2 YYDKDF, per germline (reference sequence). The CDR3 runs 14 residues. This CDR3 is CATSLRGGGETQYF. CDR3 DNA sequence: TGTGCCACCAGCCTGAGGGGGGGTGGAGAGACCCAGTACTTC.

At least ten counts were recorded for this clonotype. The chain links TRBV19 to TRBJ1-1; D ambiguous. The V and J ends lost 3 bases and 1 base respectively, with 9 bases between them. The V gene's germline CDR1 is LNHDA and CDR2 SQIVND (reference sequence). The CDR3 totals 14 residues. CDR3 loop: CASSIRRTNTEAFF. CDR3 coding DNA: TGTGCCAGTAGTATCCGTCGGACGAACACTGAAGCTTTCTTT.

J is TRBJ1-1 and V is TRBV11-2; D uncertain. The CDR3 has 13 residues. V lost 4 bases to trimming and J lost 6 bases, with 12 bases between them. Germline assignment: CDR1 SGHAT and CDR2 FQNNGV. The CDR3 reads CASSYRLNSEAFF. The CDR3 DNA sequence: TGTGCCAGCAGCTACCGACTTAACTCTGAAGCTTTCTTT.

This clonotype was seen only a few times. The CDR3 DNA reads as TGCGCCAGTAAACTAGGCTCAGAGACCCAGTACTTC. This sequence encodes CASKLGSETQYF. The chain combines TRBV10-2 with TRBJ2-5; possibly TRBD2 for D (5 bases). The V end was cut by 9 bases, the J end by 4 bases, with 12 bases between. The germline V gene encodes CDR1 WSHSY and CDR2 SAAADI. This CDR3 contains 12 residues.

This clonotype was picked up many times. The rearrangement links TRBV6-1 to TRBJ2-5; D might be TRBD2 (5 bases). V lost 6 bases and J lost 2, with 16 bases in between. Germline V gene sequence: CDR1 MNHNS, CDR2 SASEGT. This CDR3 has 15 residues. The CDR3 spells CASSELKRKQETQYF. CDR3 DNA: TGTGCCAGCAGCGAGCTCAAGCGGAAGCAAGAGACCCAGTACTTC.

This clonotype was seen at least ten times. This may be a read error, as it is one base from a much larger clone. J is TRBJ1-2 and V is TRBV20-1, with 7 bases lining up with TRBD1. The CDR3 has 13 residues. The germline V gene encodes CDR1 DFQATT and CDR2 SNEGSKA (reference sequence). The CDR3 nucleotides are TGCAGTGCTCGACAGGGTCTTGTCTATGGCTGCACCTTC. This encodes CSARQGLVYGCTF.

This clonotype was found many times. The chain is built from TRBV2 and TRBJ1-5, with D perhaps matching TRBD1 (5 bases). Germline V lookup: CDR1 SNHLY, CDR2 FYNNEI. The CDR3 consists of 18 residues. The V end was cut by 6 bases, the J end by 3 bases, with 24 bases between. The CDR3 DNA reads TGTGCCAGCAGCTCGGGAGGCGGGAAAGGGGCCATCAATCAGCCCCAGCATTTT. Protein product: CASSSGGGKGAINQPQHF.

This clonotype was seen ten or more times. V and J are TRBV30 and TRBJ1-2; 11 bases are a match to TRBD1. CDR1 and CDR2 (germline): GTSNPN, SVGIG (reference sequence). With 4 bases clipped from V and 5 bases from J, the junction kept 6 bases outside the gene matches. This CDR3 is built from 14 residues. CDR3 protein: CAWTRDRGEYGYTF. Here the CDR3 DNA reads TGTGCCTGGACCCGGGACAGGGGGGAGTATGGCTACACCTTC.

In its sample, this clonotype was seen many times. This could be a read error, since a much larger clone is one nucleotide away. This rearrangement joins TRBV20-1 to TRBJ2-7; D remains ambiguous. The CDR3 has 11 amino acids. Germline V gene sequence: CDR1 DFQATT, CDR2 SNEGSKA (reference sequence). Trimming shortened V by 1 base and J by 2 bases, and 3 bases separated the two germline ends. The CDR3 DNA reads TGCAGTGCTAGAGGGGCCTACGAGCAGTACTTC. Its translation: CSARGAYEQYF.

With regard to this clonotype: One end of the junction fails to match germline, which may point to a read error. The J gene is TRBJ2-2, the V gene TRBV5-4; no clear D gene. Germline V gives CDR1 SGHNT, CDR2 YYREEE (reference sequence). CDR3 length equals 17 residues. The CDR3 is CASSSKTQFANTRELFF. In DNA form, the CDR3 reads TGTGCCAGCAGCTCCAAGACACAGTTCGCGAACACCAGGGAGCTGTTTTTT.

This clonotype was seen repeatedly, ten times or more. The chain is built from TRBV2 and TRBJ2-5; TRBD2 matches 9 bases. This CDR3 is 16 amino acids long. The V and J ends lost 9 bases and 3 bases, in that order; junction bases with no gene match: 14. Per germline, CDR1 SNHLY and CDR2 FYNNEI. The chain's CDR3 is CASLGFMRTSEETQYF. DNA for the CDR3: TGTGCCAGTCTGGGCTTCATGCGGACTAGCGAAGAGACCCAGTACTTC.

This chain uses TRBV7-2 with TRBJ1-6; D remains unclear. This CDR3 is 13 amino acids long. Trimming pared 5 bases from V and 14 bases from J, leaving 16 bases between. Germline V gives CDR1 SGHTA, CDR2 FQGNSA. CDR3 region: CASSPRPDVALHF. The CDR3 region has the DNA TGTGCCAGCAGCCCCCGACCGGATGTTGCCCTCCACTTT.